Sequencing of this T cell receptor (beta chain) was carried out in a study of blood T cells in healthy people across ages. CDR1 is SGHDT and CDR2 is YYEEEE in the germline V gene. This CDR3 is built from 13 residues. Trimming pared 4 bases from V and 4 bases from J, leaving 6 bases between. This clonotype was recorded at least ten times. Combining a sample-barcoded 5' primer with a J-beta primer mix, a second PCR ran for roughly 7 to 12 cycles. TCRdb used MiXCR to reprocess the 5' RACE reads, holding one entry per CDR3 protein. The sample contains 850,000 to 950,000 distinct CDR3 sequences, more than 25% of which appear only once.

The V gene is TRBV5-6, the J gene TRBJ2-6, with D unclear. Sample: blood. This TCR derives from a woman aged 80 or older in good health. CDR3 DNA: TGTGCCAGCAGCGGCTGGGGGGCCAACGTCCTGACTTTC. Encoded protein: CASSGWGANVLTF.